Following are 10 T cell receptor beta chains from one sample sequenced in a study of OX40 agonist ivuxolimab in advanced cancers. TCRdb keeps only in-frame clones here, not all; method: immunoSEQ multiplex PCR. The profile covers about 70,000 clones, with 85% appearing a single time and more than 0.5% taken by the ten largest. Source: CD4+ or CD8+ T cells sorted from blood, taken in a trial of the OX40 agonist ivuxolimab. These receptors came from an adult with an advanced solid tumor such as melanoma, head and neck, liver or kidney cancer.

This chain connects TRBV29-1 to TRBJ1-5, with TRBD1 matching 12 bases. There are 17 residues in the CDR3. Germline values: CDR1 SQVTM, CDR2 ANQGSEA. V trimming: 2 bases; J trimming: 1 base; junction bases outside the gene matches: 6. CDR3 in DNA: TGCAGCGTTGAATCGGGACAGGGGGCGAGCAGCAATCAGCCCCAGCATTTT. Translated, it gives CSVESGQGASSNQPQHF. The full variable domain, completed using reference TRBV29-1 and TRBJ1-5, is SAVISQKPSRDICQRGTSLTIQCQVDSQVTMMFWYRQQPGQSLTLIATANQGSEATYESGFVIDKFPISRPNLTFSTLTVSNMSPEDSSIYLCSVESGQGASSNQPQHFGDGTRLSIL.

The genes are TRBV11-2 and TRBJ2-1, with D hard to call. V lost 3 bases and J 8 bases, leaving 17 bases between the germline ends. The CDR3 spans 15 residues. CDR1 is SGHAT and CDR2 is FQNNGV in the germline V gene. The CDR3 sequence is CASSFLRLRPHEQFF. As DNA, the CDR3 is TGTGCCAGCAGCTTTTTAAGGCTCCGACCCCATGAGCAGTTCTTC.

This clone appeared a single time. This chain links TRBV10-3 with TRBJ1-2, with D uncertain. Germline CDR1 ENHRY, CDR2 SYGVKD. V lost 6 bases to trimming and J lost 4 bases, with 9 bases between them. The CDR3 totals 12 residues. CDR3 sequence: CAIRGWGYGYTF. The CDR3 DNA is TGTGCCATCAGGGGGTGGGGCTATGGCTACACCTTC.

The chain recombines TRBV6-6 with TRBJ1-4; perhaps TRBD1 as D (6 bases). Per the germline V gene, CDR1 is MNHNY and CDR2 is SVGAGI (reference sequence). This CDR3 has 15 amino acids. With 7 bases removed from V and 4 bases from J, the gap between germline ends came to 16 bases. The CDR3 region has the DNA TGTGCCAGCACCAGCCGGGGGGGCGATAATGAAAAACTGTTTTTT. It translates to CASTSRGGDNEKLFF.

This clone was counted only a few times. The V call is TRBV7-2, the J call TRBJ2-7; D may be TRBD1 (5 bases). The germline V and J ends were trimmed by 5 bases and 3 bases, with 14 bases remaining between them. Germline values: CDR1 SGHTA, CDR2 FQGNSA. The CDR3 consists of 14 residues. The CDR3 DNA reads TGTGCCAGCAGCGCACAGGCTTTGAGCTACGAGCAGTACTTC. Amino acid sequence: CASSAQALSYEQYF.

The V gene is TRBV4-2, the J gene TRBJ2-2, with D perhaps TRBD2 (5 bases). CDR3 length equals 16 residues. CDR1 and CDR2 (germline): LGHNA, YNFKEQ. Trimming cost V 2 bases and J 2 bases, with 12 bases left between them. The CDR3: CASSQRSGANTGELFF. In nucleotides, the CDR3 is TGTGCCAGCAGCCAAAGAAGCGGAGCAAACACCGGGGAGCTGTTTTTT.

The chain links TRBV9 to TRBJ2-5, with D perhaps matching TRBD2 (6 bases). The ends were cut back, 4 bases at V and 5 bases at J, with 18 bases in the middle. CDR1 is SGDLS and CDR2 is YYNGEE in the germline V gene. The CDR3 extends over 15 amino acids. The CDR3 DNA sequence: TGTGCCAGCAGCATTGGTCTCACACGGGGGGAGACCCAGTACTTC. It yields the protein CASSIGLTRGETQYF.

The rearrangement links TRBV5-1 to TRBJ1-6; D possibly corresponds to TRBD1 (5 bases). Germline V gene data show CDR1 as SGHRS and CDR2 as YFSETQ. The CDR3 is 14 amino acids. V was shortened by 0 bases and J by 6 bases, with 7 bases between the two germline ends. In DNA, the CDR3 is TGCGCCAGCAGCTTGGACAGGTCTAATTCACCCCTCCACTTT. Protein sequence: CASSLDRSNSPLHF.

This chain links TRBV9 with TRBJ1-5, with D uncertain. The CDR3 spans 14 residues. Per the germline V gene, CDR1 is SGDLS and CDR2 is YYNGEE. V lost 0 bases and J 7 bases, leaving 11 bases between the germline ends. The CDR3 here is CASSVGVSDQPQHF. The CDR3 DNA sequence: TGTGCCAGCAGCGTAGGGGTTAGCGACCAGCCCCAGCATTTT. Combining the CDR3 with reference TRBV9 and TRBJ1-5 gives the whole variable domain DSGVTQTPKHLITATGQRVTLRCSPRSGDLSVYWYQQSLDQGLQFLIQYYNGEERAKGNILERFSAQQFPDLHSELNLSSLELGDSALYFCASSVGVSDQPQHFGDGTRLSIL.

This clone turned up a few times. This sequence joins TRBV19 and TRBJ1-2; 10 bases match TRBD1. This CDR3 has 13 amino acids. Germline CDR1 is LNHDA and CDR2 is SQIVND (reference sequence). Unmatched junction bases numbered 4, after V lost 4 bases and J lost 8 bases. The CDR3 loop reads CASSNDRGLGYTF. CDR3 DNA sequence: TGTGCCAGTAGTAACGACAGGGGGCTCGGCTACACCTTC. The full variable domain, with the rest looked up from reference TRBV19 and TRBJ1-2, is DGGITQSPKYLFRKEGQNVTLSCEQNLNHDAMYWYRQDPGQGLRLIYYSQIVNDFQKGDIAEGYSVSREKKESFPLTVTSAQKNPTAFYLCASSNDRGLGYTFGSGTRLTVV.